One and the same sample provided the 10 T cell receptor beta chains below, sequenced in a study of blood T cell repertoires in COVID-19. Profiling relied on immunoSEQ multiplex PCR, and the TCRdb table lists in-frame clones only, not all of them. The sample lists 80,000 to 100,000 clones; 78% were seen once. Sequencing input: peripheral blood. The receptor set was obtained from a human donor in a cohort sampled during active COVID-19.

This sequence joins TRBV5-1 and TRBJ1-4; D unresolved. V was clipped by 3 bases and J by 11 bases, with 11 bases between them. This CDR3 spans 12 amino acids. Germline V gives CDR1 SGHRS, CDR2 YFSETQ. CDR3: CASSWARRKLFF. DNA of the CDR3: TGCGCCAGCAGCTGGGCCCGGAGGAAACTGTTTTTT.

The chain couples TRBV5-1 to TRBJ2-7, with D perhaps matching TRBD2 (6 bases). V gave up 3 bases and J gave up 4 bases, with 17 bases separating them. This CDR3 contains 15 residues. Looked up from germline, CDR1 is SGHRS and CDR2 is YFSETQ. The CDR3 loop reads CASSSYGEEGYEQYF. CDR3 sequence (DNA): TGCGCCAGCAGCTCCTACGGGGAGGAAGGATACGAGCAGTACTTC.

This clone was picked up a small number of times. The chain recombines TRBV28 with TRBJ2-1, with TRBD1 matching over 11 bases. Germline-derived CDR1 and CDR2 are MDHEN and SYDVKM. The CDR3 covers 17 residues. Trimming took 5 bases from V and 4 from J; bases not matched to a gene: 10. The CDR3 DNA sequence: TGTGCCAGCAGTCTCTCCCCGGGACAGGGGGTTTACAATGAGCAGTTCTTC. Translated: CASSLSPGQGVYNEQFF.

The J gene is TRBJ2-7, the V gene TRBV2, with D possibly TRBD1 on 6 matching bases. Trimming removed 6 bases at V and 4 bases at J, with 13 bases between. The CDR3 is 13 amino acids. Germline V gene data show CDR1 as SNHLY and CDR2 as FYNNEI. CDR3 sequence (DNA): TGTGCCAGCAGAAGGACAGAGACTTACGAGCAGTACTTC. This encodes CASRRTETYEQYF. The full variable domain, with the rest looked up from reference TRBV2 and TRBJ2-7, is EPEVTQTPSHQVTQMGQEVILRCVPISNHLYFYWYRQILGQKVEFLVSFYNNEISEKSEIFDDQFSVERPDGSNFTLKIRSTKLEDSAMYFCASRRTETYEQYFGPGTRLTVT.

CDR3 sequence (DNA): TGCGCCAGCAGCTTCGGGACAGGGTTTCTCAATGAGCAGTTCTTC. Protein product: CASSFGTGFLNEQFF. The chain joins TRBV5-1 to TRBJ2-1; 9 nucleotides align to TRBD1. V lost 2 bases to trimming and J lost 6 bases; unmatched junction nucleotides: 6. CDR1 and CDR2 (germline): SGHRS, YFSETQ. The CDR3 is 15 amino acids.

The chain links TRBV20-1 to TRBJ1-2; the D gene is possibly TRBD1 (6 bases). CDR3 length: 11 amino acids. CDR1 and CDR2 (germline): DFQATT, SNEGSKA (reference sequence). The CDR3 reads CGYRDNYGYTF. The DNA for the CDR3 is TGCGGCTACAGGGACAACTATGGCTACACCTTC.

Only a few counts were recorded for this clone. This rearrangement joins TRBV3-1 (or the pseudogene TRBV3-2) to TRBJ2-1; 7 bases fit TRBD2. In germline, CDR1 is LGHDT, CDR2 YNNKEL (reference sequence). The CDR3 is 15 residues long. The J segment lost 0 bases and the V segment lost 5 bases, leaving 4 bases of the junction unmatched. CDR3 bases: TGTGCCAGCAGCGGTAGCGGGTTCTCCTACAATGAGCAGTTCTTC. It is translated as CASSGSGFSYNEQFF.

The genes are TRBV7-2 and TRBJ2-2, with 13 bases aligning to TRBD2. Germline-derived CDR1 and CDR2 are SGHTA and FQGNSA. The CDR3 loop spans 15 amino acids. V gave up 5 bases and J gave up 7 bases; unmatched junction bases: 4. Here the CDR3 DNA reads TGTGCCAGCAGCATACGACTAGCGGGAGGCGGGGAGCTGTTTTTT. Its protein is CASSIRLAGGGELFF.

The chain combines TRBV20-1 with TRBJ2-3; 12 bases are a match to TRBD1. Germline V gene sequence: CDR1 DFQATT, CDR2 SNEGSKA (reference sequence). The CDR3 is 15 amino acids. J lost 2 bases, V lost 3 bases, and 3 bases had no gene match. The CDR3 region is CSASAGQGATDTQYF. CDR3 bases: TGCAGTGCTAGTGCGGGACAGGGGGCCACAGATACGCAGTATTTT.

This chain connects TRBV5-6 to TRBJ1-1; 9 nucleotides match TRBD1. Germline V CDR1 and CDR2: SGHDT, YYEEEE. This CDR3 has 15 amino acids. Unmatched junction bases numbered 5, after V lost 3 bases and J lost 2 bases. This CDR3 is CASSSTGGRNTEAFF. CDR3 bases: TGTGCCAGCAGCTCGACAGGGGGGAGAAACACTGAAGCTTTCTTT.